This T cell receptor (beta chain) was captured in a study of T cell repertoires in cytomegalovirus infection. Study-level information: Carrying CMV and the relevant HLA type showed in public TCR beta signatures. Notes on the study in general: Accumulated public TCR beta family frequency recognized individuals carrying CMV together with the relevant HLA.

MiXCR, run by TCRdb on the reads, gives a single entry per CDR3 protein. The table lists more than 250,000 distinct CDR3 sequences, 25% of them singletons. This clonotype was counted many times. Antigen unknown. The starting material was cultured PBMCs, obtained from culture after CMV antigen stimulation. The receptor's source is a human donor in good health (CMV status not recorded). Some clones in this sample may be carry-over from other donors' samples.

The CDR3 here is CASSRSSRGTDTQYF. The CDR3 DNA follows: TGTGCCAGCAGCCGGTCTAGCAGGGGCACAGATACGCAGTATTTT. The chain is built from TRBV7-2 and TRBJ2-3; the D call may be TRBD1 or TRBD2 (5 bases each). V gave up 5 bases and J gave up 1 base, with 13 bases separating them. The V gene's germline CDR1 is SGHTA and CDR2 FQGNSA. There are 15 residues in the CDR3.